This is a list of T cell receptor beta chains from one sample in a study of response to subunit inactivated influenza vaccine. Each CDR3 protein is one row after TCRdb ran MiXCR on the RT-PCR reads. The table records about 650,000 distinct CDR3 sequences, approximately 14% of them present only once. Source: PBMCs from blood, taken 11 to 12 days after vaccination. The source is a man aged 45-65 years who received an inactivated influenza vaccine. Both conserved end residues are part of each CDR3. A D gene is named only where the DNA matches it firmly. Only part of the rows carry a size: once, few, many, or a class if the clone is expanded.

j_gene: TRBJ1-1; v_gene: TRBV3-1; d_gene: .; abundance: few; len: 14; CDR3nt: TGTGCCAGCAGCCTTGGTGTTCTACACACTGAAGCTTTCTTT; CDR3aa: CASSLGVLHTEAFF
j_gene: TRBJ2-2; v_gene: TRBV20-1; d_gene: TRBD2; abundance: .; len: 15; CDR3nt: TGCAGTGCTAGGGCTCGCGGGAGTGAAACCGGGGAGCTGTTTTTT; CDR3aa: CSARARGSETGELFF
j_gene: TRBJ1-3; v_gene: TRBV5-5; d_gene: .; abundance: many; len: 16; CDR3nt: TGTGCCAGCAGCTTGGGGTGGAGGAGCTCTGGAAACACCATATATTTT; CDR3aa: CASSLGWRSSGNTIYF
j_gene: TRBJ2-2; v_gene: TRBV9; d_gene: .; abundance: .; len: 14; CDR3nt: TGTGCCAGCAGCCCCCGGGTAGGCACCGGGGAGCTGTTTTTT; CDR3aa: CASSPRVGTGELFF
j_gene: TRBJ1-4; v_gene: TRBV3-1; d_gene: .; abundance: few; len: 12; CDR3nt: TGTGCCAGCAGAAAAGGGCCTGAAAAACTGTTTTTT; CDR3aa: CASRKGPEKLFF
j_gene: TRBJ2-7; v_gene: TRBV4-1; d_gene: .; abundance: .; len: 16; CDR3nt: TGCGCCAGCAGCCAAGATAGACGGCAGCCAAACTACGAGCAGTACTTC; CDR3aa: CASSQDRRQPNYEQYF
j_gene: TRBJ1-2; v_gene: TRBV29-1; d_gene: TRBD1; abundance: many; len: 15; CDR3nt: TGCAGCGTTCGGGACAGTCTAAAAGGCGGCTATGGCTACACCTTC; CDR3aa: CSVRDSLKGGYGYTF
j_gene: TRBJ2-1; v_gene: TRBV7-2; d_gene: .; abundance: few; len: 14; CDR3nt: TGTGCCAGCAGTTTAGGGGCCGACTACAATGAGCAGTTCTTC; CDR3aa: CASSLGADYNEQFF
j_gene: TRBJ1-4; v_gene: TRBV4-1; d_gene: .; abundance: few; len: 13; CDR3nt: TGCGCCAGCAGCCAGAGGTTAAATGAAAAACTGTTTTTT; CDR3aa: CASSQRLNEKLFF
j_gene: TRBJ1-5; v_gene: TRBV20-1; d_gene: .; abundance: .; len: 12; CDR3nt: TGCAGTGCTAGTATGTTGGGCCAGCCCCAGCATTTT; CDR3aa: CSASMLGQPQHF
j_gene: TRBJ2-5; v_gene: TRBV29-1; d_gene: .; abundance: many; len: 12; CDR3nt: TGCAGCGTTGACCAGGGGGGGGAGACCCAGTACTTC; CDR3aa: CSVDQGGETQYF
j_gene: TRBJ2-3; v_gene: TRBV29-1; d_gene: TRBD1; abundance: many; len: 14; CDR3nt: TGCAGCGTTGCCTCGGGACAGGGCACAGATACGCAGTATTTT; CDR3aa: CSVASGQGTDTQYF
j_gene: TRBJ1-6; v_gene: TRBV7-2; d_gene: .; abundance: .; len: 15; CDR3nt: TGTGCCAGCAGCCCCCAACAGGGAGGGAATTCACCCCTCCACTTT; CDR3aa: CASSPQQGGNSPLHF
j_gene: TRBJ2-6; v_gene: TRBV2; d_gene: .; abundance: many; len: 15; CDR3nt: TGTGCCAGCACGGGTCCCAGGGCTGGGGCCAACGTCCTGACTTTC; CDR3aa: CASTGPRAGANVLTF
j_gene: TRBJ2-2; v_gene: TRBV24-1; d_gene: TRBD2; abundance: many; len: 18; CDR3nt: TGTGCCACCAGTGATTTGGGACTAGCGGGGATGAACACCGGGGAGCTGTTTTTT; CDR3aa: CATSDLGLAGMNTGELFF
j_gene: TRBJ2-5; v_gene: TRBV18; d_gene: .; abundance: .; len: 15; CDR3nt: TGTGCCAGCTCATCACAGAACCCTCTAACAGAGACCCAGTACTTC; CDR3aa: CASSSQNPLTETQYF
j_gene: TRBJ1-5; v_gene: TRBV5-6; d_gene: .; abundance: many; len: 12; CDR3nt: TGTGCCAGCAGCTTGTTTAGTCAGCCCCAGCATTTT; CDR3aa: CASSLFSQPQHF
j_gene: TRBJ2-7; v_gene: TRBV28; d_gene: .; abundance: few; len: 14; CDR3nt: TGTGCCAGCAGTTTAAACTCGCAGTCCTACGAGCAGTACTTC; CDR3aa: CASSLNSQSYEQYF
j_gene: TRBJ2-1; v_gene: TRBV4-2; d_gene: .; abundance: .; len: 12; CDR3nt: TGTGCCAGCAGCCAAGTAGGGTCAGAGCAGTTCTTC; CDR3aa: CASSQVGSEQFF
j_gene: TRBJ1-4; v_gene: TRBV20-1; d_gene: .; abundance: once; len: 13; CDR3nt: TGCAGTGCGACCGGGGGGTCGGGGGAAAAACTGTTTTTT; CDR3aa: CSATGGSGEKLFF
j_gene: TRBJ2-7; v_gene: TRBV5-1; d_gene: .; abundance: few; len: 15; CDR3nt: TGCGCCAGCAGGTTATATGGGACGAGCTCCTACGAGCAGTACTTC; CDR3aa: CASRLYGTSSYEQYF
j_gene: TRBJ2-3; v_gene: TRBV28; d_gene: .; abundance: few; len: 15; CDR3nt: TGTGCCAGCAGTTTCCTGGCAGGGGGGTGGGATACGCAGTATTTT; CDR3aa: CASSFLAGGWDTQYF
j_gene: TRBJ1-1; v_gene: TRBV4-3; d_gene: .; abundance: many; len: 14; CDR3nt: TGCGCCAGCAGCCAAGTTACTACGGGCACTGAAGCTTTCTTT; CDR3aa: CASSQVTTGTEAFF
j_gene: TRBJ2-3; v_gene: TRBV27; d_gene: TRBD1; abundance: once; len: 17; CDR3nt: TGTGCCAGCAGTTTATTTACAGGGGGCATCGATGGGGATACGCAGTATTTT; CDR3aa: CASSLFTGGIDGDTQYF
j_gene: TRBJ1-2; v_gene: TRBV29-1; d_gene: .; abundance: .; len: 13; CDR3nt: TGCAGCGTTGACCGCCCGGGTGGGTATGGCTACACCTTC; CDR3aa: CSVDRPGGYGYTF
j_gene: TRBJ2-7; v_gene: TRBV20-1; d_gene: TRBD1; abundance: .; len: 13; CDR3nt: TGCAGTGCTAAAAACAGGGGGTATTACGAGCAGTACTTC; CDR3aa: CSAKNRGYYEQYF
j_gene: TRBJ2-1; v_gene: TRBV7-6; d_gene: .; abundance: .; len: 15; CDR3nt: TGTGCCAGCAGCTTAGGGACAGCGACGTCCAATGAGCAGTTCTTC; CDR3aa: CASSLGTATSNEQFF
j_gene: TRBJ2-1; v_gene: TRBV12-3/TRBV12-4; d_gene: TRBD2; abundance: many; len: 14; CDR3nt: TGTGCCAGCAGTTTATTTACTAGCGGCAATGAGCAGTTCTTC; CDR3aa: CASSLFTSGNEQFF
j_gene: TRBJ2-3; v_gene: TRBV7-2; d_gene: .; abundance: .; len: 15; CDR3nt: TGTGCCAGCAGCTCCCTAGGACAAAGCACAGATACGCAGTATTTT; CDR3aa: CASSSLGQSTDTQYF
j_gene: TRBJ2-3; v_gene: TRBV12-3/TRBV12-4; d_gene: .; abundance: few; len: 12; CDR3nt: TGTGCCAGCAGACACTCCACAGATACGCAGTATTTT; CDR3aa: CASRHSTDTQYF
j_gene: TRBJ1-1; v_gene: TRBV18; d_gene: .; abundance: .; len: 13; CDR3nt: TGTGCCAGCTCAAACCAGGCCAACACTGAAGCTTTCTTT; CDR3aa: CASSNQANTEAFF
j_gene: TRBJ2-1; v_gene: TRBV5-1; d_gene: TRBD2; abundance: .; len: 18; CDR3nt: TGCGCCAGCAGCGTCAGGATTCCGGGACTAGGTTCCTACAATGAGCAGTTCTTC; CDR3aa: CASSVRIPGLGSYNEQFF
j_gene: TRBJ1-4; v_gene: TRBV4-1; d_gene: .; abundance: .; len: 18; CDR3nt: TGCGCCAGCAGCCAAGATCGGAGCGGGTTTGCAACTAATGAAAAACTGTTTTTT; CDR3aa: CASSQDRSGFATNEKLFF
j_gene: TRBJ2-5; v_gene: TRBV5-1; d_gene: .; abundance: many; len: 14; CDR3nt: TGCGCCAGCAGCTTGGATGGCCCTAAAGAGACCCAGTACTTC; CDR3aa: CASSLDGPKETQYF
j_gene: TRBJ2-2; v_gene: TRBV27; d_gene: .; abundance: .; len: 13; CDR3nt: TGTGCCAGCAGTTACAGGTTCACCGGGGAGCTGTTTTTT; CDR3aa: CASSYRFTGELFF
j_gene: TRBJ2-4; v_gene: TRBV27; d_gene: TRBD1; abundance: few; len: 15; CDR3nt: TGTGCCAGCAGCTGGACAGGAGCCGCCAAAAACATTCAGTACTTC; CDR3aa: CASSWTGAAKNIQYF
j_gene: TRBJ2-1; v_gene: TRBV5-1; d_gene: .; abundance: .; len: 13; CDR3nt: TGCGCCAGCAGCTCGGAAGTGATCCATGAGCAGTTCTTC; CDR3aa: CASSSEVIHEQFF
j_gene: TRBJ2-5; v_gene: TRBV12-5; d_gene: .; abundance: few; len: 16; CDR3nt: TGTGCTAGTGGTTTGGGACTCCTCAGAGACACGGAGACCCAGTACTTC; CDR3aa: CASGLGLLRDTETQYF
j_gene: TRBJ2-5; v_gene: TRBV29-1; d_gene: .; abundance: .; len: 15; CDR3nt: TGCAGCGTTGGGGACCGGGACAATGTCTGGGGGACCCAGTACTTC; CDR3aa: CSVGDRDNVWGTQYF
j_gene: TRBJ2-3; v_gene: TRBV20-1; d_gene: .; abundance: .; len: 16; CDR3nt: TGCAGTGCGAACTCCGGGACTCGGGTCTCCCCAGATACGCAGTATTTT; CDR3aa: CSANSGTRVSPDTQYF